The next 19 T cell receptor beta chains were all read from a single sample in a study of T cell responses to AZD1222 COVID-19 vaccine (TCRdb year 2021). Libraries were constructed by the immunoSEQ multiplex PCR assay. TCRdb re-hosts the immuneACCESS table, in-frame sequences only. Its copies lack some clones; in the studies checked, an unresolved V gene accounts for under half of them, and the cause for the rest is not known. A total of 80,000 to 100,000 clones appear in this sample, approximately 83% of them only once. The ten largest clonotypes hold 3.4% of the sample. Taken with the paper, the label for time point translates to: about 28 days (+/-7) after the second vaccine dose. The sample consisted of peripheral blood, taken 28 days after the second AZD1222 dose. The origin of the receptors is an adult who received the AZD1222 COVID-19 vaccine.

The J gene is TRBJ2-1, the V gene TRBV10-3; no clear D gene. V gave up 0 bases and J gave up 5 bases, with 5 bases separating them. Germline CDR1 ENHRY, CDR2 SYGVKD. The CDR3 is 13 residues long. The CDR3 region has the DNA TGTGCCATCAGTGAGTCAGGTAACAATGAGCAGTTCTTC. Protein: CAISESGNNEQFF.

The chain is built from TRBV7-2 and TRBJ2-7; D tentatively reads TRBD1 or TRBD2 (5 bases each). Trimming pared 5 bases from V and 2 bases from J, leaving 13 bases between. This CDR3 has 14 amino acids. Germline lookup yields CDR1 SGHTA and CDR2 FQGNSA. This chain's CDR3 is CASSQGDGAYEQYF. DNA of the CDR3: TGTGCCAGCAGCCAAGGGGACGGAGCCTACGAGCAGTACTTC. Full variable domain (missing parts from reference TRBV7-2 and TRBJ2-7): GAGVSQSPSNKVTEKGKDVELRCDPISGHTALYWYRQSLGQGLEFLIYFQGNSAPDKSGLPSDRFSAERTGGSVSTLTIQRTQQEDSAVYLCASSQGDGAYEQYFGPGTRLTVT.

The chain employs TRBV5-1 and TRBJ2-1; TRBD1 agrees at 9 bases. Trimming took 4 bases from V and 4 from J; bases not matched to a gene: 9. The CDR3 consists of 16 residues. CDR1 and CDR2 (germline): SGHRS, YFSETQ. CDR3 sequence (DNA): TGCGCCAGCAGCCACTCACAGGGGGCACGGTACAATGAGCAGTTCTTC. Protein: CASSHSQGARYNEQFF.

This clone was recorded once. The chain is built from TRBV5-4 and TRBJ2-2; 10 bases line up with TRBD2. The CDR3 is 17 amino acids. After removal of 4 bases from V and 5 bases from J, the junction contained 11 bases not matched to a gene. The germline V gene has CDR1 SGHNT and CDR2 YYREEE (reference sequence). The CDR3 nucleotides read TGTGCCAGCAGCCACGTAGCGGGAGGCCCGAGTACCGGGGAGCTGTTTTTT. Protein product: CASSHVAGGPSTGELFF.

This rearrangement joins TRBV28 to TRBJ1-2; D may be TRBD1 (6 bases). The CDR3 spans 14 residues. The V end was cut by 3 bases, the J end by 7 bases, with 15 bases between. From germline, CDR1 is MDHEN and CDR2 SYDVKM. In DNA form, the CDR3 reads TGTGCCAGCAGTTTGGTAGGGGGTTCTTCTGGCTACACCTTC. Protein sequence: CASSLVGGSSGYTF.

The genes are TRBV12-5 and TRBJ1-1; perhaps TRBD1 as D (5 bases). Germline V gene sequence: CDR1 LGHNT, CDR2 FRNRAP. The CDR3 length is 16 residues. Trimming shortened V by 0 bases and J by 3 bases, and 14 bases separated the two germline ends. CDR3 sequence (DNA): TGTGCTAGTGGTTTGGTACTCGGGGGATTAGACACTGAAGCTTTCTTT. This encodes CASGLVLGGLDTEAFF.

The J gene is TRBJ2-5, the V gene TRBV28; 12 bases align to TRBD2. The germline V gene has CDR1 MDHEN and CDR2 SYDVKM. Trimming at V came to 2 bases and at J to 5 bases, leaving 6 bases not matched to a gene. The CDR3 totals 16 residues. The CDR3 bases are TGTGCCAGCAGTTTACCACCCGGGACTAGCGGGGAGACCCAGTACTTC. Its translation is CASSLPPGTSGETQYF.

This chain links TRBV11-3 with TRBJ2-7, with 10 bases identical to TRBD2. The CDR3 has 13 residues. J was trimmed by 6 bases and V by 4 bases; bases with no gene match: 3. Germline V gene lookup returns CDR1 SGHNT and CDR2 YENEEA. CDR3 sequence reads: CASSSRTSGEQYF. Written as DNA, the CDR3 is TGTGCCAGCAGCTCCCGGACTAGCGGCGAGCAGTACTTC.

The chain carries TRBV19 and TRBJ2-7, with 7 bases aligning to TRBD1. Germline loops: CDR1 LNHDA, CDR2 SQIVND (reference sequence). This CDR3 has 19 residues. V shed 5 bases and J 4 bases; nucleotides not matched to a gene: 23. This chain's CDR3 is CASSSRSATGQRLIYEQYF. In DNA, the CDR3 is TGTGCCAGTAGTTCCCGCTCCGCAACGGGACAGAGGTTAATTTACGAGCAGTACTTC.

The DNA of the CDR3 is TGTGCCAGCAGCCGAGGGACTAGCGGGTACAATGAGCAGTTCTTC. Protein: CASSRGTSGYNEQFF. The V gene is TRBV7-8, the J gene TRBJ2-1; 12 positions agree with TRBD2. Losses at the gene ends were 5 bases for V and 4 bases for J; bases not matched to a gene: 3. In germline, CDR1 is SGHVS, CDR2 FQNEAQ. The length of the CDR3 is 15 residues. The entire variable domain, with the rest obtained from reference TRBV7-8 and TRBJ2-1, is as follows: GAGVSQSPRYKVAKRGQDVALRCDPISGHVSLFWYQQALGQGPEFLTYFQNEAQLDKSGLPSDRFFAERPEGSVSTLKIQRTQQEDSAVYLCASSRGTSGYNEQFFGPGTRLTVL.

This clone has just one count. The rearrangement links TRBV19 to TRBJ2-3, with TRBD2 matching 8 bases. Germline lookup yields CDR1 LNHDA and CDR2 SQIVND (reference sequence). Trimming took 5 bases from V and 6 from J; bases not matched to a gene: 7. There are 14 residues in the CDR3. The CDR3 sequence is CASSVSGSKDTQYF. CDR3 nucleotides: TGTGCCAGTAGTGTCAGCGGGAGCAAGGATACGCAGTATTTT.

This clone is medium-sized by share. The chain combines TRBV28 with TRBJ1-6, with 7 bases matching TRBD1. The CDR3 extends over 14 amino acids. V lost 5 bases to trimming and J lost 8 bases; unmatched junction nucleotides: 6. Germline V gives CDR1 MDHEN, CDR2 SYDVKM. This CDR3 is CASSLQGMYSPLHF. The DNA of the CDR3 is TGTGCCAGCAGTCTACAGGGGATGTATTCACCCCTCCACTTT. Variable domain in full (rest from reference TRBV28 and TRBJ1-6): DVKVTQSSRYLVKRTGEKVFLECVQDMDHENMFWYRQDPGLGLRLIYFSYDVKMKEKGDIPEGYSVSREKKERFSLILESASTNQTSMYLCASSLQGMYSPLHFGNGTRLTVT.

The chain employs TRBV28 and TRBJ2-7; D is ambiguous. CDR1 MDHEN and CDR2 SYDVKM come from the germline V gene. V gave up 3 bases and J gave up 5 bases, with 8 bases separating them. There are 12 residues in the CDR3. The CDR3 sequence: CASSFRVHEQYF. CDR3 bases: TGTGCCAGCAGTTTCCGGGTCCACGAGCAGTACTTC.

This clone came up a few times. The rearrangement links TRBV5-4 to TRBJ2-7; TRBD1 aligns across 9 bases. The CDR3 runs 14 residues. The ends lost 4 bases at V and 5 bases at J; junction bases unmatched: 7. In germline, CDR1 is SGHNT, CDR2 YYREEE (reference sequence). CDR3 nucleotide sequence: TGTGCCAGCAGCCATGGACAGGGGTTCGACGAGCAGTACTTC. This codes for CASSHGQGFDEQYF.

The chain joins TRBV7-2 to TRBJ1-4; possible D gene TRBD1, 5 bases. The CDR3 has 16 residues. The germline V gene has CDR1 SGHTA and CDR2 FQGNSA. The germline V and J ends were trimmed by 5 bases and 3 bases, with 16 bases remaining between them. DNA for the CDR3: TGTGCCAGCAGCCTTGACGGGGCAGCGGCTAATGAAAAACTGTTTTTT. Translated, it gives CASSLDGAAANEKLFF.

The gene calls are TRBV27 and TRBJ1-2, with a tentative D call TRBD1 (6 bases). CDR1 is MNHEY and CDR2 is SMNVEV in the germline V gene (reference sequence). V was pared by 7 bases and J by 4 bases, with 22 bases between. This CDR3 is 16 amino acids long. The CDR3 region has the DNA TGTGCCAGCACCTCACTTGCAGGGGTAGGAGCCTATGGCTACACCTTC. It encodes CASTSLAGVGAYGYTF.

This rearrangement joins TRBV6-5 to TRBJ1-5, with no clear D. The germline V gene encodes CDR1 MNHEY and CDR2 SVGAGI. V lost 9 bases and J 7 bases, leaving 16 bases between the germline ends. CDR3 length equals 13 residues. The CDR3 sequence is CASRTGERQPQHF. The CDR3 bases are TGTGCCAGTCGGACTGGGGAGAGGCAGCCCCAGCATTTT.

V usage is TRBV3-1 (or the pseudogene TRBV3-2) and J usage is TRBJ1-1; D not certain. CDR1 LGHDT and CDR2 YNNKEL come from the germline V gene (reference sequence). The ends were cut back, 1 base at V and 10 bases at J, with 7 bases in the middle. The CDR3 sequence is 11 residues long. The CDR3 region has the DNA TGTGCCAGCAGCCAAGCCGGAATAGCTTTCTTT. Translation: CASSQAGIAFF.

This clone was counted a single time. The V call is TRBV27, the J call TRBJ1-4; D remains ambiguous. This CDR3 spans 15 amino acids. V gave up 7 bases and J gave up 2 bases, with 14 bases separating them. Germline V lookup: CDR1 MNHEY, CDR2 SMNVEV (reference sequence). This chain's CDR3 is CASTSIGLTNEKLFF. The CDR3 DNA reads as TGTGCCAGCACCTCCATTGGACTCACTAATGAAAAACTGTTTTTT.